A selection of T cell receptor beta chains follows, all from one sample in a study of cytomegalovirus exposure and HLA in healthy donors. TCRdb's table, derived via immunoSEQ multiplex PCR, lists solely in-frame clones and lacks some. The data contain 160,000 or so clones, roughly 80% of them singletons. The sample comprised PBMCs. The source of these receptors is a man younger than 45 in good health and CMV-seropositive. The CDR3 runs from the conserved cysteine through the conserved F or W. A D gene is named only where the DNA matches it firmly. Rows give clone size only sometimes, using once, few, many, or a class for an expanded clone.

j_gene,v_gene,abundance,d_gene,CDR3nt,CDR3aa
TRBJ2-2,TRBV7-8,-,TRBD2,TGTGCCAGCAGCTCGGTAAAGCGGGGGGGCAACCAGGCCGGGGAGCTGTTTTTT,CASSSVKRGGNQAGELFF
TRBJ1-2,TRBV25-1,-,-,TGTGCCAGCAGTGAGGGGAAGGGGGATGGCTACACCTTC,CASSEGKGDGYTF
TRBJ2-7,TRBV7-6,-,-,TGTGCCAGCAGCTTAAAGGACAGCCGCTACGAGCAGTACTTC,CASSLKDSRYEQYF
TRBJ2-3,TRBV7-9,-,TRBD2,TGTGCCAGCAGTTTTAGCGGGGGGGATGGGGATACGCAGTATTTT,CASSFSGGDGDTQYF
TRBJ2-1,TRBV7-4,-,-,TGTGCCAGCAGCTTAGGGGCTAGCCTCAGGGGCTACAATGAGCAGTTCTTC,CASSLGASLRGYNEQFF
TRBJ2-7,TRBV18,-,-,TGTGCCAGCTCACCCGACAGCTTCGAGCAGTACTTC,CASSPDSFEQYF
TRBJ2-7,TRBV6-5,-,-,TGTGCCAGCAGTTACGCCAGGGAAGCCCCGCAGTACTTC,CASSYAREAPQYF
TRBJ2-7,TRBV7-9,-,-,TGTGCCAGCAACTTAGGCCAGGGTGTGTCCTACGAGCAGTACTTC,CASNLGQGVSYEQYF
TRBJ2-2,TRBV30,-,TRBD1,TGTGCCTGGAATGTGGCCGGGCTCGGGACAGGGAAGTACACCGGGGAGCTGTTTTTT,CAWNVAGLGTGKYTGELFF
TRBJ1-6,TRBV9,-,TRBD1,TGTGCCAGCAGCATGAGACAGGGTTCACCCCTCCACTTT,CASSMRQGSPLHF
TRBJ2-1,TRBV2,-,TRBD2,TGTGCCAGCAGTGAAAAGGGACTAGCGGGGGATTTCGATGAGCAGTTCTTC,CASSEKGLAGDFDEQFF
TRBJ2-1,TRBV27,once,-,TGTGCCAGCAGTTTGTACAGGGCGTCCTACAATGAGCAGTTCTTC,CASSLYRASYNEQFF
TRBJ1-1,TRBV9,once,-,TGTGCCAGCAGCGTGCAGGGATCGAACACTGAAGCTTTCTTT,CASSVQGSNTEAFF
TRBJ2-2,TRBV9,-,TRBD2,TGTGCCAGCAGCCCCCACGCTAGCGGGAGGAACACCGGGGAGCTGTTTTTT,CASSPHASGRNTGELFF
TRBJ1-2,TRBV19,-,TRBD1,TGTGCCAGTAGTATCGGACAGGGGGTATTTTATGGCTACACCTTC,CASSIGQGVFYGYTF
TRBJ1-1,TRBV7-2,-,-,TGTGCCAGCAGCGACGACAGGAACACTGAAGCTTTCTTT,CASSDDRNTEAFF
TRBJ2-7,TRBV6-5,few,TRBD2,TGTGCCAGCACCGATTACTCCGGGACTAGCTACCACTTC,CASTDYSGTSYHF
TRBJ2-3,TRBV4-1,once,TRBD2,TGCGCCAGCAGCCGCCCGAGCGGGGGAAGCACAGATACGCAGTATTTT,CASSRPSGGSTDTQYF
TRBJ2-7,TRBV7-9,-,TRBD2,TGTGCCAGCAGCTTAGTTGTCCTCCTAGCGGGGATTATCTCCTACGAGCAGTACTTC,CASSLVVLLAGIISYEQYF
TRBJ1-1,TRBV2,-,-,TGTGCCAGCAGTTGGCAGGGATCAGAGGTGGCCCCGGCTTTCTTT,CASSWQGSEVAPAFF
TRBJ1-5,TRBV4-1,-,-,TGCGCCAGCAGCCCAGACAGGTCCAATCAGCCCCAGCATTTT,CASSPDRSNQPQHF
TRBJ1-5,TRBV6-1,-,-,TGTGCCAGCCTAATACAGGGTACCAATCAGCCCCAGCATTTT,CASLIQGTNQPQHF
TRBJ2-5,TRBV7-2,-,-,TGTGCCGGCAGCTTAGTCGGAGGGGGCGATGAGACCCAGTACTTC,CAGSLVGGGDETQYF
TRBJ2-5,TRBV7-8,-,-,TGTGCCAGCAGCCTAGGGCCTTCGAAAGAGACCCAGTACTTC,CASSLGPSKETQYF
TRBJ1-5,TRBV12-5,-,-,TGTGCTAGTGGTTTGCCCGAGCCCCAGCATTTT,CASGLPEPQHF
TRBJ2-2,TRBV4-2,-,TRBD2,TGTGCCAGCAGCCAAGGTCTCGGGACTAGCGGGGGGGCGAACACCGGGGAGCTGTTTTTT,CASSQGLGTSGGANTGELFF
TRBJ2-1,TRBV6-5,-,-,TGTGCCAGCAGTTACGTGAGAGGCAATGAGCAGTTCTTC,CASSYVRGNEQFF